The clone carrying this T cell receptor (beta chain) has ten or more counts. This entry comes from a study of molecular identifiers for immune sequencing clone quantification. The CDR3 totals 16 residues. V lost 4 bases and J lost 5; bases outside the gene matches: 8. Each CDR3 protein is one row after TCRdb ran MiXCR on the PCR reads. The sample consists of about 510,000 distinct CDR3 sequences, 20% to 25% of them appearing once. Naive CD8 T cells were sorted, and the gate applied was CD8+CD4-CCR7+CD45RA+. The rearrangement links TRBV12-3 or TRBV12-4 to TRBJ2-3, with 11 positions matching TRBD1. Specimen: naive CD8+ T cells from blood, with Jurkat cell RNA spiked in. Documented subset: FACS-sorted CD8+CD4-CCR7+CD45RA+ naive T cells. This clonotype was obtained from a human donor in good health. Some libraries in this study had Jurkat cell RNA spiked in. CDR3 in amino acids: CASSSRTGGVKDTQYF. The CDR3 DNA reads TGTGCCAGCAGTTCAAGGACAGGGGGCGTGAAAGATACGCAGTATTTT.